This TCR beta chain was found in a study of cytomegalovirus exposure and HLA in healthy donors (dated by TCRdb to about 2017). In the study overall: An earlier analysis of a few hundred of the donors reported 276 Gb of sequence data and 117 million unique TCR beta sequences obtained from around 180 million T cells. To predict cytomegalovirus infection status, the study combined high-throughput TCR immunosequencing, statistical association of individual TCRs with disease status, and machine learning. Besides the first cohort of more than 650 subjects, a separate validation cohort made up of over 95 different subjects was used. Donor age, sex, ethnicity and CMV serostatus were compiled together with the repertoire data. An earlier analysis of several hundred of the donors applied high-throughput TCR beta sequencing to assess whether each TCR beta V gene segment acted as functional or pseudogenic. HLA typing covered class I and class II loci at four-digit resolution. In the later analysis, no new phenotypic data were used to find candidate immune exposures; instead, reliance was placed on TCR beta sequences and their occurrence across donors. Among 300 to 500 genotyped donors of the cohort, an average of around 250,000 unique TCR beta nucleotide sequences was sequenced per donor, of which about 18% were non-productive. Every discovery cohort repertoire had been produced on one sequencing platform. Among the roughly 410 genotyped donors, approximately 82% belonged to the genetic ancestry cluster associated with self-reported Caucasian donors. Roughly five DR-DQ haplotypes were treated as single units for association and clustering because of strong linkage in the cohort. The study was designed to test whether signatures of past pathogen exposure could be identified by cataloging public T cell receptors. Roughly 300 gigabases of sequencing data and around 80 million unique TCR sequences made up an early release that covered several hundred HLA-typed donors. The study used immunosequencing to profile the T cell repertoires of 666 subjects and linked those repertoires to cytomegalovirus serostatus. A later analysis re-examined previously published TCR beta repertoires from more than 600 donors and added high-resolution HLA genotyping to investigate patterns of TCR occurrence. Typing coverage varied by locus: roughly 620-640 donors for A, B, C, DRB1 and DQB1; roughly 500 for DQA1; nearly 610 for DPA1; more than 450 for DPB1. Genome-wide SNP genotypes for about 55% of the roughly 670 donors were used in a later genetic analysis, which treated that subset as a discovery cohort. Broad study findings and their caveats: A total of fewer than 200 TCR beta chains were listed by the study as associated with cytomegalovirus. V-gene and J-gene trimming of TCR beta chains was associated with a missense DCLRE1C variant in a later genetic analysis, and the association was replicated in an independent cohort. A later analysis associated about 16,000 TCR beta sequences with specific HLA alleles at a false discovery rate of 0.05. Compared with equally common non-associated chains, HLA-associated TCR beta chains in a later analysis were more clonally expanded and had lower generation probabilities. A later analysis found that most CMV-associated TCR beta chains appeared HLA-restricted, with HLA associations seemingly driven largely by CMV exposure. A further reported finding was that TCR beta sequences accurately predicted the HLA-A and HLA-B alleles for most subjects in the first cohort. A later analysis reported that several top co-occurrence clusters appeared linked to parvovirus B19, influenza, CMV and Epstein-Barr virus. It was suggested by the authors that the approach could potentially be generalized to other disease states and immunological phenotypes. A cluster of highly shared sequence variants was judged likely to be a technical artifact of the sequencing pipeline. Correlated functional status among segregating V segments might be attributable to linkage disequilibrium, but an unknown experimental factor could not be ruled out. According to a later analysis, TCR association rates differed among HLA loci, with DRB1 alleles showing the most associated TCRs and HLA-C alleles showing the fewest. Because HLA typing was unavailable for some donors at each locus, only the typed subset was used in association tests. According to a later genetic analysis, donors in an Asian-associated ancestry cluster had fewer N-insertions in productive TCRs than the approximately 610-donor mean. Most TCR sequences were seen in very few donors, while some public TCRs were found in many individuals. Broadly in line with IMGT annotations, most TCR beta V segments showed up in productive rearrangements about 90% or about 30% of the time in an earlier analysis of approximately 600 of the donors. In vitro tests confirmed that three of the cytomegalovirus-associated TCR beta chains recognize cytomegalovirus antigens. The cohort was sequenced for TCR beta chains only, and without alpha or paired-chain data the features that could be detected were limited. Because the 87-base-pair reads could not distinguish some IMGT-functional V segments, including TRBV6-2 and TRBV6-3, those segments were excluded. When HLA alleles, especially DR and DQ, strongly co-occurred, TCR associations were difficult to assign to individual alleles. For the cohort, immune exposure information was limited to CMV serostatus. Because counts were too low, approximately 18 rarely observed V segments, including chromosome 9 orphons, were excluded from the earlier analysis of 587 of the donors. The classifier was reported to diagnose cytomegalovirus status with high specificity and sensitivity in both the original and validation cohorts. Sequencing depth was assumed to be roughly uniform across donors in the presence/absence analyses, though that assumption may not hold.

From the cysteine through the phenylalanine, the CDR3 covers 11 amino acids. Only the CDR3 portion is preserved as DNA: 33 bases, with reading frame beginning at the first base. Trimming accounts for 0 bases at V and 7 bases at J, while the number of junction bases matched to no gene is 0. Per the germline V gene (reference sequence), GTSNPN is the CDR1 and SVGIG is the CDR2. Libraries were constructed by the immunoSEQ multiplex PCR assay. For the multiplex PCR, a mixture combining 60 forward primers for TCR Vbeta segments and 13 reverse primers for TCR Jbeta segments was used. Amplification of the CDR3 region of rearranged TCR beta genes was performed with a multiplex PCR assay on genomic DNA. The Illumina HiSeq System was used to sequence the amplified TCR beta libraries as 87-base-pair reads. Processing in the source paper ran as follows. A later analysis counted tens of millions of unique TCR beta chains across the 650 to 800 repertoires, and about 10 million of these chains were shared by at least two donors. A nearest-neighbor algorithm error-corrected the raw reads and collapsed the reads into unique sequences, merging closely related sequences to remove PCR and sequencing errors. V, D and J gene segments were assigned by aligning CDR3 sequences to IMGT reference sequences. Each retained sequence needed at least a six-nucleotide match to both a V gene segment and a J gene segment. A rearrangement was called productive if the CDR3 had no stop codons and remained in frame with V and J, and every other rearrangement was called non-productive. Following IMGT convention, CDR3 was defined as the stretch from the second conserved V-encoded cysteine up to the conserved J-encoded phenylalanine. The earlier analysis of about 590 of the donors excluded sequences that lacked an unambiguous match to a single V gene segment. An earlier analysis of about 590 of the donors classified V segments as functional when productive rearrangements were above 56.7% and as segregating when the standard deviation between donors was above 5%. A statistical classification framework was developed to diagnose cytomegalovirus status using the catalog of TCR beta chain sequences. In a later analysis, TCR nucleotide sequences were compared against IMGT/GENE-DB human TR gene sequences so that V and J genes could be assigned. The TCRdist pipeline was used in a later analysis to assign CDR3 sequences and most-parsimonious VDJ recombination scenarios. In a later analysis, each TCR beta chain was defined by its CDR3 amino acid sequence together with its V-gene family, and reads lacking a unique V-gene family were excluded. As a way to deal with suspected cross-contamination and a sequencing artifact, a later analysis dropped approximately 570 nucleotide sequences that were highly shared and had low generation probability. A later analysis calculated a clonal expansion index for each public chain from normalized within-repertoire ranks of inferred template counts. Generation probabilities in a later analysis came from a VDJ recombination model fitted to out-of-frame rearrangements, and those results were checked against IGoR. Hypergeometric tests were used in a later analysis to score TCR-TCR, TCR-HLA and TCR-CMV co-occurrence, with a repertoire-size bias correction applied to the TCR pairs. A later analysis estimated false discovery rates by permuting HLA or CMV assignments 20 times. In a later analysis, co-occurring TCRs were grouped using DBSCAN, and TCRdist sequence similarity was added for clustering within HLA-allele-positive subsets. For co-occurrence clustering, repertoires with fewer than 30,000 or more than 120,000 public chains were excluded, along with four to six repertoires with anomalous nucleotide sharing. Sourced from immuneACCESS, this table was stored by TCRdb with only in-frame sequences that have V and J called. A share of the clones is absent; for the studies checked, an unresolved V gene accounts for under half, and the remainder has no known explanation. From that table come the V and J calls and clone size; the DNA was used to work out D and trimming. The sample data list some 160,000 clones, and 65% to 80% of these were observed just once. The biggest ten clones account for approximately 1.8% of the sample.

In total, about 650 healthy bone marrow donors made up the cohort. Cohort members were all nominally healthy when sampled, although unrecorded immune exposures were likely present. The donor was CMV seronegative and belonged to the group of under 400 seronegative cohort members. A peripheral blood sample was provided by each donor, and peripheral blood mononuclear cells were used for TCR beta sequencing. The Qiagen DNeasy Blood Extraction Kit was used to extract genomic DNA from the blood cell samples. This clone has more than one count but fewer than ten. Which antigen it targets is not known. No qualities accompany the bases; no much larger clone lies one base away. The sample has other DNA sequences that encode this CDR3 too.

The chain is made from TRBV30 and TRBJ2-7, with 7 central nucleotides matching TRBD1. This TCR came from a woman under 40 in good health and CMV-seronegative. Source material: PBMCs. The DNA sequence reads TGTGCCTGGAGTGTACAGGGGGAGCAGTACTTC. The translation is CAWSVQGEQYF.